This is a list of T cell receptor beta chains from one sample in a study of shared clonotypes between healthy human individuals. Libraries were prepared by immunoSEQ multiplex PCR; TCRdb keeps only in-frame clonotypes and omits some of them. The data show about 800,000 clones, with about 97% seen just once and less than 0.25% held by the top ten. Source material: naive CD8+ T cells sorted from blood. The receptors here all came from a man aged 25 to 40 in good health. The CDR3 runs from the conserved cysteine through the conserved F or W. A D gene is named only where the DNA matches it firmly. Expanded clones are given a class, and other clones once, few, many or no size at all.

clone size	J gene	D gene	V gene	CDR3 DNA	CDR3 protein
NA	TRBJ2-1	NA	TRBV28	TGTGCCAGCAGTTTAGGTGGGAGACCAGATGAGCAGTTCTTC	CASSLGGRPDEQFF
NA	TRBJ2-7	TRBD2	TRBV29-1	TGCAGCGTTGTAGGACTAGCGGGTTTGTACGAGCAGTACTTC	CSVVGLAGLYEQYF
few	TRBJ2-7	TRBD1	TRBV7-9	TGTGCCAGCAGCGTTCAGGGGGAATCCTACGAGCAGTACTTC	CASSVQGESYEQYF
NA	TRBJ2-1	NA	TRBV5-4	TGTGCCAGCAGCTTGTGGAGCCCTGCCAGCTCCTACAATGAGCAGTTCTTC	CASSLWSPASSYNEQFF
once	TRBJ1-4	NA	TRBV29-1	TGCAGCGCAGAACTTGGGAATGAAAAACTGTTTTTT	CSAELGNEKLFF
NA	TRBJ2-7	NA	TRBV2	TGTGCCAGCAGGCGGCAGGGGTCCGCCTACGAGCAGTACTTC	CASRRQGSAYEQYF
once	TRBJ2-1	NA	TRBV11-2	TGTGCCAGCAGCTTAGTTGGCCGGGAGTCCTACAATGAGCAGTTCTTC	CASSLVGRESYNEQFF
NA	TRBJ2-1	NA	TRBV11-2	TGTGCCAGCAGCTTGGCGGGGACCTACAATGAGCAGTTCTTC	CASSLAGTYNEQFF
once	TRBJ1-1	TRBD1	TRBV19	TGTGCCAGTAGTAGAACAGGGGGGACTGAAGCTTTCTTT	CASSRTGGTEAFF
NA	TRBJ2-1	NA	TRBV14	TGTGCCAGCAGCCACTATGGCTCCTACAATGAGCAGTTCTTC	CASSHYGSYNEQFF
NA	TRBJ2-1	NA	TRBV7-3	TGTGCCAGCAGCTTGGTGGGAGACAATGAGCAGTTCTTC	CASSLVGDNEQFF
NA	TRBJ1-5	TRBD1	TRBV7-9	TGTGCCAGCAGCTTAGAGGGACAGAATCAGCCCCAGCATTTT	CASSLEGQNQPQHF
NA	TRBJ2-1	TRBD1	TRBV29-1	TGCAGCGCAGCGCGGACAGGGCACTACAATGAGCAGTTCTTC	CSAARTGHYNEQFF
NA	TRBJ2-1	TRBD2	TRBV27	TGTGCCAGCAGCGTACCGGGACTAGCGTTCAATGAGCAGTTCTTC	CASSVPGLAFNEQFF